This T cell receptor beta chain was retrieved from a study of shared clonotypes between healthy human individuals (dated by TCRdb to the early 2020s). Study-wide context: The cohort included three men and a couple of women between 18 and 49 years of age. For each donor, three plates each were used for CD4 naive and CD4 memory, two plates were used for CD8 naive, and one plate was used for CD8 memory. Blood TCR repertoires of a handful of healthy adults were deeply sequenced to estimate repertoire size and the extent of clonotype sharing between individuals. Libraries were prepared and TCR repertoires were sequenced by different laboratories using diverse techniques, in order to increase sequencing depth and limit assay-specific biases. Each donor's leukapheresis produced roughly between roughly 0.9 and 9 billion PBMCs.

Summary of the overall study and its limitations: Incomplete sequencing was indicated by rarefaction of sorted-subset datasets, despite the large sequencing depth. Because the study included only a small number of donors, the genetic and exposure-history diversity represented was limited. Clonotypes shared by all four sorted-subset donors showed higher generation probabilities than non-shared clonotypes. About 5% of naive CD4, 3.5% of naive CD8, 2.3% of memory CD4, and approximately 0.39% of memory CD8 clonotypes were shared across four donors. Naive subsets generally had larger estimated clonotype richness than memory subsets. Pairwise subsampling indicated that sequencing depth was expected to affect the degree of clonotype sharing among donors. Sampling was limited to blood, and TCR repertoires in tissue likely differ from TCR repertoires in blood.

TCR CDR3 regions were amplified from genomic DNA by multiplex PCR using the deep immunoSEQ assay. For each cell subset, the extracted genomic DNA was distributed evenly across all wells of several immunoSEQ 96-well plates, and each plate served as one replicate. For sorted subsets, 150 to 250 ng genomic DNA, equal to tens of thousands of T cell genomes, was loaded into each replicate PCR. The purified libraries were quantified using a Qubit 3.0 fluorometer, sized with a Bioanalyzer 2100, and then quantified again using the KAPA Library Quantification kit. Every immunoSEQ 96-well plate was sequenced on a dedicated single-read 150-cycle Illumina NextSeq 550 flow cell. The source study handled its data this way. Because the immunoSEQ output held only junctional sequences and lacked quality scores, the filtering could not match the filtering applied to full-length reads. To assign V/J genes and CDR3, sequences were annotated against IMGT germline references using PyIR, a Python wrapper for IgBLAST v1.9. Any read was removed if the V/J assignment was weak (E-value above 1e-6), the CDR3 was missing, or the read contained stop codons, out-of-frame junctions, or ambiguous translated residues. V3J clonotypes were defined by identical inferred V gene, J gene, and CDR3 amino acid sequence. The percentage overlap between two repertoires was calculated by dividing the number of shared unique clonotypes by the size of the smaller repertoire. Three approaches were used to assess repertoire richness: RTK rarefaction, the Chao1 estimator, and Recon v2.1 estimates of unobserved clonotypes. Generation probabilities for all TCRbeta clonotypes obtained by the gDNA method from a handful of donors were computed using OLGA. Here the immuneACCESS table is served through TCRdb, limited to in-frame sequences with V and J called. Missing clones are a known gap in these copies; in checked studies unresolved V genes cover under half, and the rest lacks a known reason. V and J calls plus clone size are reproduced from that table; the DNA served to infer D and trimming. Here the sample has more than 550,000 clones; 72% occur a single time. More than 1.5% of the sample rests with the top ten.

V is clipped by 3 bases and J by 3 bases, and the sequence between their germline boundaries is 30 bases long. The CDR1 and CDR2 encoded by the germline V gene are SGDLS and YYNGEE. The CDR3 spans 20 residues, from the cysteine through the phenylalanine. The DNA shown is the 60-base CDR3, in frame from base 1. About this clone: The antigen it recognizes is unknown. The record has no base qualities; no much larger clone is one base away.

The donors were healthy, HIV-negative adults with no recently reported acute infections or vaccinations. Every donor was a Caucasian adult living in Nashville, Tennessee, USA. Magnetic negative selection was used to enrich CD4+ T cells, after which naive cells were positively selected on CD45RA and the negative fraction became the memory subset. Blood was obtained by leukapheresis, after which PBMCs were separated by Ficoll-Histopaque density gradient centrifugation and cryopreserved in liquid nitrogen vapor phase. Analytical flow cytometry was used to check the purity and quantity of each magnetically sorted T cell population. From each sorted fraction, genomic DNA was isolated and quantified by UV absorbance on a Nanodrop 2000c.

This chain joins TRBV9 to TRBJ1-1, with TRBD1 tentatively as D gene (6 bases match). This sequence originates from a woman aged 30 to 39 in good health. The sample comprised memory CD4+ T cells sorted from blood. This sample's cell subset or site label indicates: CD45RA-negative fraction. The nucleotide sequence is given as TGTGCCAGCAGCGCTACCACCCCCAGTGAGGGGGAGGGCGGTCACACTGAAGCTTTCTTT. Its translation reads: CASSATTPSEGEGGHTEAFF.